This TCR beta chain was captured by sequencing in a study of T cell changes during pregnancy in multiple sclerosis. The repertoire was sequenced with immunoSEQ multiplex PCR; TCRdb's copy has only in-frame clones and lacks some. The sample has about 100,000 clones, 94% seen once; the top ten hold approximately 1%. Germline CDR1 is LGHNA and CDR2 is YNFKEQ. The junction had 15 bases not matched to a gene; V was cut back by 4 bases and J by 0 bases. CDR3 length equals 20 residues. The clonotype was recovered from a female donor with multiple sclerosis, enrolled in a pregnancy study. The input for sequencing was peripheral blood, taken before pregnancy. The V call is TRBV4-2, the J call TRBJ2-1; 10 bases agree with TRBD2. In nucleotides, the CDR3 is TGTGCCAGCAGCCCAGGGGTCGTTCTAGCGGGAGACTTCTCCTACAATGAGCAGTTCTTC. Translation gives CASSPGVVLAGDFSYNEQFF.